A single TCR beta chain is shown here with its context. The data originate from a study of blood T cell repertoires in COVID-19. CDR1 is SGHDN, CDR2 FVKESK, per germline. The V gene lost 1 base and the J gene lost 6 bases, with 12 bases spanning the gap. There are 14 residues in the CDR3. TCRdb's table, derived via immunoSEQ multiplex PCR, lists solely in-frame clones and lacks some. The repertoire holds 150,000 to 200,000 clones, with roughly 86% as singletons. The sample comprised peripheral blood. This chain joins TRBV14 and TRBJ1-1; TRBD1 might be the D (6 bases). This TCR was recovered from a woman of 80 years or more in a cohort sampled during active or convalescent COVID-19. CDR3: CASSQGGWGPEAFF. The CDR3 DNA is TGTGCCAGCAGCCAAGGGGGCTGGGGGCCTGAAGCTTTCTTT.